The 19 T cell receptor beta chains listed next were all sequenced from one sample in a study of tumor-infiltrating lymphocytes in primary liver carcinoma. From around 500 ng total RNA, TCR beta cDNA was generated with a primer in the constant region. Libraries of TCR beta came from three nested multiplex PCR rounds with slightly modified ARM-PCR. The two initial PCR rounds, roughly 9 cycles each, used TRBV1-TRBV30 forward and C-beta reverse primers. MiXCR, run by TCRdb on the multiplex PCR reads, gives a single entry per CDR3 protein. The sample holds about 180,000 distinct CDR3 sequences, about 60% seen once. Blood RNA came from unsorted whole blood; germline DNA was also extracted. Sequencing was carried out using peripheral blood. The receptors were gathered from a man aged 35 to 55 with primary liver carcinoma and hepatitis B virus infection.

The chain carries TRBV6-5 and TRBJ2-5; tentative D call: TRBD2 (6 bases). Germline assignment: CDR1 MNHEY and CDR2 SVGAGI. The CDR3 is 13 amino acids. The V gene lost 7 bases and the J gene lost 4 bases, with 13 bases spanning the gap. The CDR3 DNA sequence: TGTGCCAGCAAGGAGGGACCGGCAGAGACCCAGTACTTC. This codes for CASKEGPAETQYF.

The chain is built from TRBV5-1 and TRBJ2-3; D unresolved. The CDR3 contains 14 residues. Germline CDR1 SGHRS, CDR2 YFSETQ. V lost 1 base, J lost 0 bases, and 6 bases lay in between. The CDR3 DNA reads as TGCGCCAGCAGCTTGTCGGCAAGCACAGATACGCAGTATTTT. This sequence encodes CASSLSASTDTQYF.

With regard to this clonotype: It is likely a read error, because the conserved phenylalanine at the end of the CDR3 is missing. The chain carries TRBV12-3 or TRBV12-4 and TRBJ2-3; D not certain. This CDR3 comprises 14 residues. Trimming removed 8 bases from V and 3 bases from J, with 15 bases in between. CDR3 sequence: CASCWDKRTDTQYL. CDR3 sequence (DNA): TGTGCCAGCTGCTGGGATAAGAGGACAGATACGCAGTATCTT.

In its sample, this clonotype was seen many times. Here the CDR3 DNA reads TGCAGCGTTGAAGGGGGGCCGGACACCGGGGAGCTGTTTTTT. Its protein product is CSVEGGPDTGELFF. The chain combines TRBV29-1 with TRBJ2-2, with D maybe TRBD1 (6 bases). V lost 1 base to trimming and J lost 3 bases, with 9 bases between them. CDR1 SQVTM and CDR2 ANQGSEA come from the germline V gene. The CDR3 is made up of 14 amino acids.

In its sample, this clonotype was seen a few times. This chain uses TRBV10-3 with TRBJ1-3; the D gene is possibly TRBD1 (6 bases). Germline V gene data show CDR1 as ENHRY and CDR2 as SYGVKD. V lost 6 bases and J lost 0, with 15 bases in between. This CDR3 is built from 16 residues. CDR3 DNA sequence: TGTGCCATCAGCATGACAGGAGCGGTCTCTGGAAACACCATATATTTT. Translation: CAISMTGAVSGNTIYF.

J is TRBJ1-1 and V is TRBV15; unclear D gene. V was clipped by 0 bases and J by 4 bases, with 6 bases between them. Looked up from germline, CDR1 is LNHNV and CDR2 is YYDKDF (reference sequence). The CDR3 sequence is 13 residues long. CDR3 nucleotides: TGTGCCACCAGCAGAGATCCGAGCACTGAAGCTTTCTTT. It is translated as CATSRDPSTEAFF.

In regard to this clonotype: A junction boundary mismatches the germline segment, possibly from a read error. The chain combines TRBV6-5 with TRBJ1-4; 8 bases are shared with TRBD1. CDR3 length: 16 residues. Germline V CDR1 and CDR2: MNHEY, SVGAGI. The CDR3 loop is CASSFYRGGSNEKLSF. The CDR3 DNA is TGTGCCAGCAGTTTTTACAGGGGGGGGTCTAATGAAAAACTGTCTTTT.

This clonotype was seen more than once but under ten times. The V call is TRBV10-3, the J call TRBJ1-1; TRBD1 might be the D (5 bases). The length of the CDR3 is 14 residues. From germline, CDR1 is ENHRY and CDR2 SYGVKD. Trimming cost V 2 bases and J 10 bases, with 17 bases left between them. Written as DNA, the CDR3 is TGTGCCATCAGTGAGGGAACAGGCGCCGGCGGAGCTTTCTTT. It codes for CAISEGTGAGGAFF.

CDR3: CASSLTDNNSPLHF. CDR3 nucleotide sequence: TGTGCCAGCAGTCTGACAGATAATAATTCACCCCTCCACTTT. The V call is TRBV12-3 or TRBV12-4, the J call TRBJ1-6; possible D gene TRBD1, 5 bases. The CDR3 spans 14 residues. Trimming removed 5 bases at V and 5 bases at J, with 10 bases between.

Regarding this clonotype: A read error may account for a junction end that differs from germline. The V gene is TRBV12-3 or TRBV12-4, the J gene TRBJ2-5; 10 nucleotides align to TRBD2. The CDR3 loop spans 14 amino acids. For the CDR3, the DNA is TGTGCCAGCAGTATCGGGACTAGCGTAGAGACCCGGTACTTC. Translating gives CASSIGTSVETRYF.

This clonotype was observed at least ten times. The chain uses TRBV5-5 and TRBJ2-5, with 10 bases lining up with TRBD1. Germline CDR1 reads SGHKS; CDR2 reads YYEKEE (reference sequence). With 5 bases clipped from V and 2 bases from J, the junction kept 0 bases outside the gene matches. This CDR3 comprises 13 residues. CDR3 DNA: TGTGCCAGCAGGGGACAGGGGCAAGAGACCCAGTACTTC. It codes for CASRGQGQETQYF.

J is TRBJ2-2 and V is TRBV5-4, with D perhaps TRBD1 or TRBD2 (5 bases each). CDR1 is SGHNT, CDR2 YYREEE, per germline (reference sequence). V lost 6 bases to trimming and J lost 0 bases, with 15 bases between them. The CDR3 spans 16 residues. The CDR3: CASTRGEDPNTGELFF. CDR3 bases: TGTGCCAGCACCCGAGGGGAAGACCCGAACACCGGGGAGCTGTTTTTT.

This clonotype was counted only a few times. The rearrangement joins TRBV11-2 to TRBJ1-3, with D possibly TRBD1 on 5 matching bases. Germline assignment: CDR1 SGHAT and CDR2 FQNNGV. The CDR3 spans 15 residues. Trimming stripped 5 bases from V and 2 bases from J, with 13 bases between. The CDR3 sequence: CASSPPGGTGNTIYF. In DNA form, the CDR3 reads TGTGCCAGCAGCCCCCCCGGGGGGACTGGAAACACCATATATTTT.

The CDR3, as DNA: TGCGCCAGCAGCCAAGATGGGTTCCGCTCTGGGGCCAACGTCCTGACTTTC. It specifies CASSQDGFRSGANVLTF. The chain joins TRBV4-1 to TRBJ2-6; D is unclear. Germline CDR1 and CDR2: MGHRA and YSYEKL. The CDR3 sequence is 17 residues long. V gave up 0 bases and J gave up 0 bases, with 9 bases separating them.

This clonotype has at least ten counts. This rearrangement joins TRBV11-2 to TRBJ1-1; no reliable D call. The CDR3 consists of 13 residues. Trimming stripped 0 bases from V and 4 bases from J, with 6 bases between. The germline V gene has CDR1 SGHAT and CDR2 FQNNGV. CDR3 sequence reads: CASSLESFTEAFF. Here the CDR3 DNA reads TGTGCCAGCAGCTTAGAGTCGTTCACTGAAGCTTTCTTT.

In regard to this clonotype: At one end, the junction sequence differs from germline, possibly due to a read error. CDR3 nucleotides: TGCGCCAGCAGTCTAGCGGGAGGAGGCAATGAGCAGTCCTTC. Residues: CASSLAGGGNEQSF. J is TRBJ2-1 and V is TRBV4-1; 11 nucleotides line up with TRBD2. The CDR3 totals 14 residues. The V gene's germline CDR1 is MGHRA and CDR2 YSYEKL.

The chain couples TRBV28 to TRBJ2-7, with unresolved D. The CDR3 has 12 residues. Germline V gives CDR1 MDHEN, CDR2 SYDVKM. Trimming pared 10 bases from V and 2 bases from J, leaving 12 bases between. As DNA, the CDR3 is TGTGCCACCTCCTTATTGCCCTACGAGCAGTACTTC. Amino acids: CATSLLPYEQYF.

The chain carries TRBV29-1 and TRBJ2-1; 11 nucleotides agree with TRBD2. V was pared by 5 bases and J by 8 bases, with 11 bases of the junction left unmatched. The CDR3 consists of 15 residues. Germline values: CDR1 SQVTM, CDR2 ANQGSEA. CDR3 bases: TGCAGCGTTCCTCCACTAGCGGGAGAAGACCATGAGCAGTTCTTC. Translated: CSVPPLAGEDHEQFF.

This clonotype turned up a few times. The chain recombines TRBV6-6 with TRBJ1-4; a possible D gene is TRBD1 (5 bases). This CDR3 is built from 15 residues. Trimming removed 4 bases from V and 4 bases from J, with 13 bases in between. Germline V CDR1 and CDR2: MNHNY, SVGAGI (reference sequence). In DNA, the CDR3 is TGTGCCAGCAGTTCCCCGGCGGGGGATAATGAAAAACTGTTTTTT. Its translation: CASSSPAGDNEKLFF.